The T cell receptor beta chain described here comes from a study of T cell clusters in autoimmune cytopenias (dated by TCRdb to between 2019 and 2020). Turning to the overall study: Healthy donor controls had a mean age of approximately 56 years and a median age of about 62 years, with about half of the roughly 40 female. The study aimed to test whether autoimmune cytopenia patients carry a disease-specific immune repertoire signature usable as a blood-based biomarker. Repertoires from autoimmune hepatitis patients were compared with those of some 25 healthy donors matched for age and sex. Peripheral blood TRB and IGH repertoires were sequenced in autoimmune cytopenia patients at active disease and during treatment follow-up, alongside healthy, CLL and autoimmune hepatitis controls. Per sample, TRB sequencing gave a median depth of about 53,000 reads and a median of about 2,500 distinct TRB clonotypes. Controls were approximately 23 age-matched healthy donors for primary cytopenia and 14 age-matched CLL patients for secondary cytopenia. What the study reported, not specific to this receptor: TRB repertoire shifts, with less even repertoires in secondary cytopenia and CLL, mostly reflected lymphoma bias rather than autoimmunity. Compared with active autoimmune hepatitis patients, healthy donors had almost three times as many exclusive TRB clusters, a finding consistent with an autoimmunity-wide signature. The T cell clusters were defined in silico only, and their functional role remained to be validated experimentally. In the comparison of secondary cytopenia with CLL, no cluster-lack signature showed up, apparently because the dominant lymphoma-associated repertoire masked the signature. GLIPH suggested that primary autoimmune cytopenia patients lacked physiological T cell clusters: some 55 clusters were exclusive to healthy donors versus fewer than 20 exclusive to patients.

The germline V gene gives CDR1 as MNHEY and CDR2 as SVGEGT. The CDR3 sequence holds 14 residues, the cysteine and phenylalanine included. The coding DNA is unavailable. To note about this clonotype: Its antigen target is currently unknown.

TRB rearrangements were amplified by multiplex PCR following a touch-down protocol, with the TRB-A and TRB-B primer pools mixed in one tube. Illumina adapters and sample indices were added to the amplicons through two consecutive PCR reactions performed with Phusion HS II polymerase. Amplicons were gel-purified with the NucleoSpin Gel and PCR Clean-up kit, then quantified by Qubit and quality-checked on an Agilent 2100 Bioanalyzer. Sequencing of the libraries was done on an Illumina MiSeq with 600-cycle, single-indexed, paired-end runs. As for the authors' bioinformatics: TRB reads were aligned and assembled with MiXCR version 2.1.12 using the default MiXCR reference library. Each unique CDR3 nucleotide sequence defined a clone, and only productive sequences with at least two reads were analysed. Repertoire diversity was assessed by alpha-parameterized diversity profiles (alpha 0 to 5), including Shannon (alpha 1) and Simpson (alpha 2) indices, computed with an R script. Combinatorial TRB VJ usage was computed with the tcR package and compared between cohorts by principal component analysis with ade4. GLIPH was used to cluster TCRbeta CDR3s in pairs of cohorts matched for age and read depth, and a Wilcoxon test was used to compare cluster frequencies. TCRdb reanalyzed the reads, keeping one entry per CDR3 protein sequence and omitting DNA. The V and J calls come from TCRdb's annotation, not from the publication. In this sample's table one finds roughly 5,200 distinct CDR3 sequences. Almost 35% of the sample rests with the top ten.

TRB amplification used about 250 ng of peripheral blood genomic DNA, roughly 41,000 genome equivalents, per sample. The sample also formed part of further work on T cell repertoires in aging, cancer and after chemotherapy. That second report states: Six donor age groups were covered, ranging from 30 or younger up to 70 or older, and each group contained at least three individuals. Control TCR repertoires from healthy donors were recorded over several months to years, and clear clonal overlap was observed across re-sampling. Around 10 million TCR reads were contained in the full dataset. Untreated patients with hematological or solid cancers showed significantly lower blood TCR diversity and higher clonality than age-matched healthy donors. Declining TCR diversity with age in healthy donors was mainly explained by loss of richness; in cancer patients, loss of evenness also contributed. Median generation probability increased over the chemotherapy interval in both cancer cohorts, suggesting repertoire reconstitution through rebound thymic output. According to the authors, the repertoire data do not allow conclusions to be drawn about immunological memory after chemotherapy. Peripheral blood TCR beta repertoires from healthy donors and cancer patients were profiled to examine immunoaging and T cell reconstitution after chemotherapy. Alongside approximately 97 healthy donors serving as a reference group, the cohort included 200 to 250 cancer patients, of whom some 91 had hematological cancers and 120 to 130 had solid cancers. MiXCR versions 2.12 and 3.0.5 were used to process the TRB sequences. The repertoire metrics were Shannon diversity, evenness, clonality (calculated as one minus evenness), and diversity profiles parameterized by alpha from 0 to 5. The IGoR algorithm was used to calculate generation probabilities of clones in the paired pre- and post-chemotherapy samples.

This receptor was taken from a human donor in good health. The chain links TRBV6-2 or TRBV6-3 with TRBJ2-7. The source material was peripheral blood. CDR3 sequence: CASSYSDSSYEQYF.